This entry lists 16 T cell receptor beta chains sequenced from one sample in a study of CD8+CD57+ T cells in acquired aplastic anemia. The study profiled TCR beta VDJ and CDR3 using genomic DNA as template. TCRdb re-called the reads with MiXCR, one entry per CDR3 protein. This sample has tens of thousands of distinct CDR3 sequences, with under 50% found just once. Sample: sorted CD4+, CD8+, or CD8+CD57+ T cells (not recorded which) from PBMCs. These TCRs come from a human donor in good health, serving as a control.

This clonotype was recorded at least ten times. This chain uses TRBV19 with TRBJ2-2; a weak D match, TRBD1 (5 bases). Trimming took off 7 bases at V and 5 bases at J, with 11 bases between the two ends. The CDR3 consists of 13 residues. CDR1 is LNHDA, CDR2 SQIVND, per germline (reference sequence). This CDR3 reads CASNFRATGELFF. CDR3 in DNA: TGTGCCAGTAACTTCAGGGCGACCGGGGAGCTGTTTTTT.

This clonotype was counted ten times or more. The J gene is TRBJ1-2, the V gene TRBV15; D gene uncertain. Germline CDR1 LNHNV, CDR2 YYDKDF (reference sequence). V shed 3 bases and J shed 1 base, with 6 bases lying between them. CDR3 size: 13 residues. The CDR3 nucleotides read TGTGCCACCAGCAGCCCCTTTAACTATGGCTACACCTTC. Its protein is CATSSPFNYGYTF.

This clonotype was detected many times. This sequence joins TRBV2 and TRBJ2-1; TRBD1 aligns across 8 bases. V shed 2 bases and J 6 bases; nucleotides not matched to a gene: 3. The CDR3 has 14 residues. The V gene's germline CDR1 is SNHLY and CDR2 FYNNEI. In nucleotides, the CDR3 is TGTGCCAGCAGTGAATTTACAGGGGGCAATGAGCAGTTCTTC. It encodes CASSEFTGGNEQFF.

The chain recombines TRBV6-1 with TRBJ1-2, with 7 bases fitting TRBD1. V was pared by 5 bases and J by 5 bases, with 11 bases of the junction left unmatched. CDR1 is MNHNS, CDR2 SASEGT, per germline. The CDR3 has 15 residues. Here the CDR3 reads CASSQFSTGVYGYTF. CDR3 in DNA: TGTGCCAGCAGTCAATTCAGCACAGGGGTATATGGCTACACCTTC.

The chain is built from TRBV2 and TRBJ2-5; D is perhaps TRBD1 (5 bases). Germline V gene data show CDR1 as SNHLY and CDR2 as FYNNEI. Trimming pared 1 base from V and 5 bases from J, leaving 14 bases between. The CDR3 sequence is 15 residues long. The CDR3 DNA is TGTGCCAGCAGTGAAGTACGACAGCCTGGGGAGACCCAGTACTTC. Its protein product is CASSEVRQPGETQYF.

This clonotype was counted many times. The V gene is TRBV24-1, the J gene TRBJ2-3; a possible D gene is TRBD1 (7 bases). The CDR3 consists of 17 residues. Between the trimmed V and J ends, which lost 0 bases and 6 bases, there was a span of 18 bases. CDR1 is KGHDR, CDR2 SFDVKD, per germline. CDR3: CATSDLQGGVSKDTQYF. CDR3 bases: TGTGCCACCAGTGATTTGCAGGGGGGCGTTAGCAAGGATACGCAGTATTTT.

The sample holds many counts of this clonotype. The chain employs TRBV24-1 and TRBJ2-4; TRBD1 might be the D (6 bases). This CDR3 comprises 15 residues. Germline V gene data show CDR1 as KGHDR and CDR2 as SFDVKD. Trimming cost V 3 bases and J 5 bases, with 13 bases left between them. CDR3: CATSDPRDTENIQYF. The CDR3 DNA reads TGTGCCACCAGTGATCCCCGGGACACCGAAAACATTCAGTACTTC.

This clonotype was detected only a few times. CDR3 in DNA: TGTGCCAGCAGTTTAAACACCGATAGCAATCAGCCCCAGCATTTT. Protein: CASSLNTDSNQPQHF. This sequence joins TRBV27 and TRBJ1-5, with D unresolved. The CDR3 runs to 15 residues. V lost 2 bases, J lost 0 bases, and 8 bases lay in between. Germline V lookup: CDR1 MNHEY, CDR2 SMNVEV (reference sequence).

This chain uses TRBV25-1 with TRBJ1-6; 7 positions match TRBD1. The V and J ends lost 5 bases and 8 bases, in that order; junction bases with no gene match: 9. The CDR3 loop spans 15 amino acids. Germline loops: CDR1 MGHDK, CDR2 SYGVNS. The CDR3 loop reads CASSPRQGADSPLHF. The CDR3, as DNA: TGTGCCAGCAGTCCGCGACAGGGTGCTGATTCACCCCTCCACTTT.

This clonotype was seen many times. The CDR3 loop reads CASSGGRDTVGTEAFF. In DNA form, the CDR3 reads TGTGCCAGCAGCGGAGGGAGGGATACGGTCGGGACTGAAGCTTTCTTT. The chain uses TRBV7-9 and TRBJ1-1; D unresolved. The CDR3 covers 16 residues. Trimming removed 5 bases from V and 5 bases from J, with 21 bases in between. Germline loops: CDR1 SEHNR, CDR2 FQNEAQ (reference sequence).

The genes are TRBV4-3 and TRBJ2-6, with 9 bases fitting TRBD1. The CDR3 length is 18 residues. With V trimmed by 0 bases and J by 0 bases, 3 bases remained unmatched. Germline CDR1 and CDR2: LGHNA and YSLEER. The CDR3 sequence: CASSQEQGASSGANVLTF. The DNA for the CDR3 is TGCGCCAGCAGCCAAGAACAGGGGGCGAGCTCTGGGGCCAACGTCCTGACTTTC.

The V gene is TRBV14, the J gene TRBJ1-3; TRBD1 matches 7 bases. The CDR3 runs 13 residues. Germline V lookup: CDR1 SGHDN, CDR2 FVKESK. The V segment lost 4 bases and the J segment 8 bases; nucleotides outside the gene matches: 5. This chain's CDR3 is CASSRGTADTIYF. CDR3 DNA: TGTGCCAGCAGCCGGGGGACAGCTGACACCATATATTTT.

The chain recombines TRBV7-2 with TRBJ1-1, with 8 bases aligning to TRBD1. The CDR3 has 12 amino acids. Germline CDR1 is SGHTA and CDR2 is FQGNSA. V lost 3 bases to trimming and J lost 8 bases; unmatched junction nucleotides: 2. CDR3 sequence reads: CASSFRQGEAFF. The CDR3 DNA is TGTGCCAGCAGCTTTCGACAGGGGGAAGCTTTCTTT.

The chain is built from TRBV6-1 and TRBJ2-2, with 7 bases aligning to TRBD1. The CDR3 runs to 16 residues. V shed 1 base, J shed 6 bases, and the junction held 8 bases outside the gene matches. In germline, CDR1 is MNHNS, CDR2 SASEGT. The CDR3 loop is CASSEETGYLAGELFF. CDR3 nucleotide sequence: TGTGCCAGCAGTGAAGAGACAGGGTATCTCGCCGGGGAGCTGTTTTTT.

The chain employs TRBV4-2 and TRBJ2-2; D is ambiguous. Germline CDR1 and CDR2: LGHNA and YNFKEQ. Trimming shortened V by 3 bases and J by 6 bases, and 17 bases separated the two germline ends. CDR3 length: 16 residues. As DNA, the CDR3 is TGTGCCAGCAGCCACATAGTGCCAGGCGGCCCCGGGGAGCTGTTTTTT. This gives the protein CASSHIVPGGPGELFF.

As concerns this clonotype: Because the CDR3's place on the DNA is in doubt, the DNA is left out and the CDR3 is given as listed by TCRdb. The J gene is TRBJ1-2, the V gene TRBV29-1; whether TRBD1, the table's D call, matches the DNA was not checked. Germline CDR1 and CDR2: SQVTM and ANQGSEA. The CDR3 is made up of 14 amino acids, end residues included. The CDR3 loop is CSVRGTEAFFGYTF.